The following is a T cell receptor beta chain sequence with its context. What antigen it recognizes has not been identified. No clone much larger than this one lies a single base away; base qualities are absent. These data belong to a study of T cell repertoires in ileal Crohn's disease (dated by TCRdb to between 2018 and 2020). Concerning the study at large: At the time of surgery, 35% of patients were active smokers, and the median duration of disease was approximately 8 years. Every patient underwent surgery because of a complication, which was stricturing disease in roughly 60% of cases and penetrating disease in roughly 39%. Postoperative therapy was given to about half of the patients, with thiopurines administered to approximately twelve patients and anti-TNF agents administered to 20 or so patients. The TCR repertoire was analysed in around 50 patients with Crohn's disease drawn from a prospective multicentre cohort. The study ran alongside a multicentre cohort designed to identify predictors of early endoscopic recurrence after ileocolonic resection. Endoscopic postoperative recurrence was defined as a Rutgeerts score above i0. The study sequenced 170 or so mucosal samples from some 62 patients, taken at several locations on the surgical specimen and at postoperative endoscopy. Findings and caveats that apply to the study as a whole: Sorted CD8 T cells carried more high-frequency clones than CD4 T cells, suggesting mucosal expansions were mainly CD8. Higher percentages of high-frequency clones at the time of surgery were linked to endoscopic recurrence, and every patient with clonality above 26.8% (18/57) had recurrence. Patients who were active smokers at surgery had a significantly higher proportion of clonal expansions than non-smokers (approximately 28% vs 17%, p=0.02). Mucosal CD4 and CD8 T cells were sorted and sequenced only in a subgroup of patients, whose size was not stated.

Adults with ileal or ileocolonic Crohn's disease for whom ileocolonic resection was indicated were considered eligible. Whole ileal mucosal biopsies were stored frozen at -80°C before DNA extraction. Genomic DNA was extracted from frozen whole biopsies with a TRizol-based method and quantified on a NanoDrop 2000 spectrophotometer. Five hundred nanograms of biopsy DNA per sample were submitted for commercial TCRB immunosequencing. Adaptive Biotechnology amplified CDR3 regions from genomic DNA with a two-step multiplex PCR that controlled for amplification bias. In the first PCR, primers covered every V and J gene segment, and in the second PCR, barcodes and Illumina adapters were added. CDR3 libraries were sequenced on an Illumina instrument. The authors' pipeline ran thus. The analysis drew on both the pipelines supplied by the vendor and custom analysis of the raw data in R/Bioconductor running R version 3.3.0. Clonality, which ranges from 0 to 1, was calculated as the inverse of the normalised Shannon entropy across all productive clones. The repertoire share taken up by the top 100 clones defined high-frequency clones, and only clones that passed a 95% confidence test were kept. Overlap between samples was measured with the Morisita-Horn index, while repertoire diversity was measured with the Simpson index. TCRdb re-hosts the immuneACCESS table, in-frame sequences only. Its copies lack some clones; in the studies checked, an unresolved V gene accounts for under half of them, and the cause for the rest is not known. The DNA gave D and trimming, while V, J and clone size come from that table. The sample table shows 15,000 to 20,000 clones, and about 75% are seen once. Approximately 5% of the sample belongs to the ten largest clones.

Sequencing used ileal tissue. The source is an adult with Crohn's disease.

DNA sequence: TGTGCCATCAGTGACCTTATCGACTACCCAAACTATGGCTACACCTTC. This gives the protein CAISDLIDYPNYGYTF. The sequence is built from TRBV10-3 and TRBJ1-2; no D gene can be assigned with confidence. CDR1 and CDR2, per the germline V gene, are ENHRY and SYGVKD. V loses 3 bases of germline sequence and J loses 2 bases, and the interval between the two ends is 16 bases. There are 16 amino acids in the CDR3, from cysteine to phenylalanine inclusive. The retained sequence is limited to the CDR3, 48 bases, with the frame set at the first base.